One and the same sample provided the 22 T cell receptor beta chains below, sequenced in a study of OX40 agonist ivuxolimab in advanced cancers. Profiling relied on immunoSEQ multiplex PCR, and the TCRdb table lists in-frame clones only, not all of them. The sample contains 87,000 or so clones, 80% to 90% of which appear only once. The sample in question was CD4+ or CD8+ T cells sorted from blood, obtained in a trial of the OX40 agonist ivuxolimab. These receptors originate from an adult with an advanced solid tumor such as melanoma, head and neck, liver or kidney cancer.

The chain combines TRBV10-2 with TRBJ1-2; D possibly corresponds to TRBD1 (6 bases). CDR3 size: 14 residues. Germline loops: CDR1 WSHSY, CDR2 SAAADI. V was clipped by 3 bases and J by 8 bases, with 16 bases between them. DNA for the CDR3: TGCGCCAGCAGTGACATCTTGGGGGCTGGAGGCTACACCTTC. It codes for CASSDILGAGGYTF.

This chain links TRBV5-4 with TRBJ2-3; 7 bases agree with TRBD2. The J segment lost 2 bases and the V segment lost 7 bases, leaving 7 bases of the junction unmatched. CDR3 length: 14 amino acids. Germline-derived CDR1 and CDR2 are SGHNT and YYREEE (reference sequence). CDR3 in amino acids: CASLERGYTDTQYF. In nucleotides, the CDR3 is TGTGCCAGCTTGGAGCGGGGATACACAGATACGCAGTATTTT. Supplemented by reference TRBV5-4 and TRBJ2-3, the full variable domain reads ETGVTQSPTHLIKTRGQQVTLRCSSQSGHNTVSWYQQALGQGPQFIFQYYREEENGRGNFPPRFSGLQFPNYSSELNVNALELDDSALYLCASLERGYTDTQYFGPGTRLTVL.

The V gene is TRBV9, the J gene TRBJ2-3; 12 bases match TRBD2. The CDR3 is 16 residues long. V trimming: 4 bases; J trimming: 8 bases; junction bases outside the gene matches: 11. Germline lookup yields CDR1 SGDLS and CDR2 YYNGEE. As DNA, the CDR3 is TGTGCCAGCAGCCCAGTTCCTAGCGGGAGGGCCGTTACGCAGTATTTT. Its protein is CASSPVPSGRAVTQYF.

The chain has TRBV2 and TRBJ2-2; 8 positions agree with TRBD2. Unmatched junction bases numbered 8, after V lost 8 bases and J lost 0 bases. The germline CDR1 and CDR2 sequences are SNHLY and FYNNEI. The CDR3 loop spans 16 amino acids. The DNA of the CDR3 is TGTGCCAGCCGTAGGCGGGGGGCGCCGAACACCGGGGAGCTGTTTTTT. This encodes CASRRRGAPNTGELFF.

In this sample, this clone turned up a few times. This chain uses TRBV5-1 with TRBJ1-2, with D unclear. The CDR3 is 12 amino acids. Germline V gene lookup returns CDR1 SGHRS and CDR2 YFSETQ. Trimming took 4 bases from V and 1 from J, leaving 5 bases between them. CDR3 amino acids: CASSEDNYGYTF. The CDR3 DNA follows: TGCGCCAGCAGCGAGGATAACTATGGCTACACCTTC.

This chain uses TRBV5-4 with TRBJ2-1; the match to TRBD2 covers 14 bases. V shed 5 bases and J 6 bases; nucleotides not matched to a gene: 16. This CDR3 contains 19 residues. Germline V gene lookup returns CDR1 SGHNT and CDR2 YYREEE (reference sequence). As DNA, the CDR3 is TGTGCCAGCAGTCCCTCTAGCCGACTAGCGGGAGGGCGGCTCAATGAGCAGTTCTTC. It translates to CASSPSSRLAGGRLNEQFF. Variable domain in full (rest from reference TRBV5-4 and TRBJ2-1): ETGVTQSPTHLIKTRGQQVTLRCSSQSGHNTVSWYQQALGQGPQFIFQYYREEENGRGNFPPRFSGLQFPNYSSELNVNALELDDSALYLCASSPSSRLAGGRLNEQFFGPGTRLTVL.

CDR3 in amino acids: CASSFGGTGVYEQYF. CDR3 DNA: TGTGCCAGCAGCTTTGGGGGGACAGGAGTGTACGAGCAGTACTTC. This rearrangement joins TRBV11-1 to TRBJ2-5; 8 nucleotides match TRBD1. The DNA end lines up better with TRBJ2-7; the J call may be wrong. The CDR3 contains 15 residues. The germline V gene has CDR1 SGHAT and CDR2 FQDESV (reference sequence).

This rearrangement joins TRBV6-6 to TRBJ2-7, with TRBD1 identical over 9 bases. Germline values: CDR1 MNHNY, CDR2 SVGAGI (reference sequence). The CDR3 is made up of 15 amino acids. The V segment lost 2 bases and the J segment 3 bases; nucleotides outside the gene matches: 5. For the CDR3, the DNA is TGTGCCAGCAGTTACGCCGGGACAGGGAACTACGAGCAGTACTTC. Encoded protein: CASSYAGTGNYEQYF.

The chain carries TRBV7-2 and TRBJ2-4; D is undetermined. This CDR3 spans 12 amino acids. Germline V gene lookup returns CDR1 SGHTA and CDR2 FQGNSA. V gave up 5 bases and J gave up 5 bases, with 7 bases separating them. CDR3 in amino acids: CASSGPQNIQYF. The CDR3 bases are TGTGCCAGCAGCGGCCCTCAAAACATTCAGTACTTC. Together with reference TRBV7-2 and TRBJ2-4, the CDR3 gives the full variable domain: GAGVSQSPSNKVTEKGKDVELRCDPISGHTALYWYRQSLGQGLEFLIYFQGNSAPDKSGLPSDRFSAERTGGSVSTLTIQRTQQEDSAVYLCASSGPQNIQYFGAGTRLSVL.

V and J are TRBV6-5 and TRBJ1-2; unclear D gene. V was clipped by 6 bases and J by 4 bases, with 12 bases between them. The CDR3 covers 13 residues. Germline values: CDR1 MNHEY, CDR2 SVGAGI. The CDR3 coding sequence is TGTGCCAGCAGACCTGACAAGGGCTATGGCTACACCTTC. Translating gives CASRPDKGYGYTF.

V usage is TRBV11-2 and J usage is TRBJ2-3, with D uncertain. The germline V gene encodes CDR1 SGHAT and CDR2 FQNNGV. CDR3 length: 12 amino acids. The ends were cut back, 4 bases at V and 6 bases at J, with 8 bases in the middle. As DNA, the CDR3 is TGTGCCAGCAGCTCCACGGCGGATACGCAGTATTTT. Amino acid sequence: CASSSTADTQYF.

This clone was counted many times. This sequence joins TRBV11-3 and TRBJ2-2; D not certain. CDR3 length equals 11 residues. Germline V gene sequence: CDR1 SGHNT, CDR2 YENEEA. Trimming removed 1 base from V and 9 bases from J, with 3 bases in between. DNA of the CDR3: TGTGCCAGCAGCTTAGGTTGGGAGCTGTTTTTT. Protein sequence: CASSLGWELFF.

The chain employs TRBV15 and TRBJ1-2, with D perhaps TRBD1 (6 bases). This CDR3 has 14 residues. The germline V and J ends were trimmed by 1 base and 4 bases, with 10 bases remaining between them. The germline CDR1 and CDR2 sequences are LNHNV and YYDKDF (reference sequence). The CDR3 sequence: CATSRGGASYGYTF. The CDR3 bases are TGTGCCACCAGCAGAGGGGGGGCCAGCTATGGCTACACCTTC.

The rearrangement joins TRBV19 to TRBJ2-3; D is undetermined. Trimming left V 5 bases short and J 1 base short, with 7 bases between. Germline V CDR1 and CDR2: LNHDA, SQIVND (reference sequence). The CDR3 length is 13 residues. The CDR3: CASSVGRTDTQYF. Written as DNA, the CDR3 is TGTGCCAGTAGTGTGGGTCGCACAGATACGCAGTATTTT.

This chain joins TRBV2 and TRBJ2-5; possibly TRBD1 for D (5 bases). Germline V gives CDR1 SNHLY, CDR2 FYNNEI. The CDR3 has 12 amino acids. Trimming pared 7 bases from V and 13 bases from J, leaving 19 bases between. The CDR3 region has the DNA TGTGCCAGCAAATCAGGGAAGGACGTTAGGTACTTC. It yields the protein CASKSGKDVRYF. The complete variable domain, with remaining parts taken from reference TRBV2 and TRBJ2-5, reads EPEVTQTPSHQVTQMGQEVILRCVPISNHLYFYWYRQILGQKVEFLVSFYNNEISEKSEIFDDQFSVERPDGSNFTLKIRSTKLEDSAMYFCASKSGKDVRYFGPGTRLLVL.

J is TRBJ2-3 and V is TRBV11-3; 7 positions agree with TRBD1. The CDR3 length is 17 residues. The germline V gene encodes CDR1 SGHNT and CDR2 YENEEA. Losses at the gene ends were 1 base for V and 0 bases for J; bases not matched to a gene: 7. The CDR3 nucleotides read TGTGCCAGCAGCTTAGGCGTCGGGACAGCTAGCACAGATACGCAGTATTTT. Its protein product is CASSLGVGTASTDTQYF.

The chain carries TRBV21-1 and TRBJ2-2. TRBV21-1 is a recognized pseudogene. The CDR3 length is 17 residues. For the CDR3, the DNA is TGTGCCAGCAAAGGATCACCGGGACCCATGAACACCGGGGAGCTGTTTTTT. Residues: CASKGSPGPMNTGELFF.

The rearrangement uses TRBV6-4 and TRBJ1-6; the match to TRBD1 covers 7 bases. J gave up 3 bases and V 8 bases, and 4 bases lay outside the gene matches. The V gene's germline CDR1 is MRHNA and CDR2 SNTAGT. CDR3 length: 14 amino acids. CDR3 sequence (DNA): TGTGCCAGCTCCTCAGGGGGCTATAATTCACCCCTCCACTTT. As protein: CASSSGGYNSPLHF.

The chain links TRBV27 to TRBJ2-1; TRBD2 aligns across 13 bases. Germline lookup yields CDR1 MNHEY and CDR2 SMNVEV (reference sequence). This CDR3 comprises 15 residues. V dropped 4 bases and J dropped 7; count of bases not matched to a gene: 4. The CDR3 sequence is CASSSTSGGANEQFF. The CDR3 coding sequence is TGTGCCAGCAGTTCCACTAGCGGGGGGGCAAATGAGCAGTTCTTC.

This clone occurred once. This CDR3 reads CASSERAGVTGELFF. CDR3 bases: TGTGCCAGCAGTGAACGGGCAGGGGTCACCGGGGAGCTGTTTTTT. This rearrangement joins TRBV6-1 to TRBJ2-2, with a possible D match to TRBD1 (6 bases). CDR1 and CDR2 (germline): MNHNS, SASEGT. This CDR3 has 15 amino acids. Trimming removed 2 bases at V and 4 bases at J, with 11 bases between.

This clone was counted once. The chain links TRBV5-6 to TRBJ1-5; D may be TRBD1 (5 bases). Trimming left V 0 bases short and J 1 base short, with 11 bases between. The CDR3 is 16 residues long. Germline V gene data show CDR1 as SGHDT and CDR2 as YYEEEE. The CDR3 DNA reads TGTGCCAGCAGCTTGGGTCCCGGGGGAAGCAATCAGCCCCAGCATTTT. Translating it yields CASSLGPGGSNQPQHF.

This sequence joins TRBV5-4 and TRBJ2-3; the D call may be TRBD1 or TRBD2 (6 bases each). With 5 bases removed from V and 2 bases from J, the gap between germline ends came to 15 bases. Germline V lookup: CDR1 SGHNT, CDR2 YYREEE (reference sequence). This CDR3 is 15 amino acids long. This CDR3 reads CASRRDIRDTDTQYF. Written as DNA, the CDR3 is TGTGCCAGCAGGCGGGACATAAGGGACACAGATACGCAGTATTTT.